This T cell receptor beta chain was obtained from a study of T cell changes during pregnancy in multiple sclerosis. Produced via immunoSEQ multiplex PCR; TCRdb's table is partial and in-frame only. Among more than 35,000 clones listed, 90% were seen once. Trimming removed 5 bases from V and 4 bases from J; junction bases left unmatched: 9. The germline gives CDR1 KGHSY, CDR2 FQNENV. CDR3 length: 15 residues. V gene TRBV16 combines with J gene TRBJ1-2, with 8 bases aligning to TRBD1. This clonotype was sampled from a female donor with multiple sclerosis, enrolled in a pregnancy study. The input for sequencing was CD4+ T cells from peripheral blood mononuclear cells, taken in the second trimester of pregnancy. In DNA form, the CDR3 reads TGTGCCAGCAGCACGGGACAGGAGGGAACCTATGGCTACACCTTC. Protein: CASSTGQEGTYGYTF.